These T cell receptor beta chains were read from a single sample in a study of T cells in Graves' hyperthyroidism and ophthalmopathy. TCRdb independently ran MiXCR on the multiplex PCR reads; one entry per CDR3 protein. The table shows 750,000 to 900,000 distinct CDR3 sequences, with over 35% occurring only once. The material sequenced was blood. These receptors were taken from a man aged 18-30 years with Graves' hyperthyroidism. Both conserved end residues are part of each CDR3. Fields, in order: D gene, clone size, V gene, J gene, CDR3 protein, CDR3 DNA. The D gene is left open where the match is weak. The size entry is marked missing in some rows and otherwise reads once, few, many or a size class.

TRBD2	many	TRBV24-1	TRBJ2-5	CATSVSGGETQYF	TGTGCCACCAGTGTCTCGGGGGGGGAGACCCAGTACTTC
NA	NA	TRBV28	TRBJ2-7	CASSDPWEQYF	TGTGCCAGCAGTGACCCCTGGGAGCAGTACTTC
NA	many	TRBV19	TRBJ1-1	CASSAYQGRRTEAFF	TGTGCCAGTAGTGCCTACCAGGGAAGGAGGACTGAAGCTTTCTTT
TRBD1	NA	TRBV12-3/TRBV12-4	TRBJ1-2	CASSVSSGTGTGYTF	TGTGCCAGCAGTGTCTCTTCCGGGACAGGGACTGGCTACACCTTC
TRBD2	NA	TRBV7-8	TRBJ2-7	CASIYMASGRYEQYF	TGTGCCAGCATCTACATGGCTAGCGGGAGGTACGAGCAGTACTTC
NA	NA	TRBV25-1	TRBJ1-2	CASEQGYGYTF	TGTGCCAGCGAACAGGGTTACGGCTACACCTTC
TRBD1	NA	TRBV12-3/TRBV12-4	TRBJ1-1	CASSSSGTGSYTEAFF	TGTGCCAGCAGTTCATCCGGGACAGGGTCCTACACTGAAGCTTTCTTT
TRBD1	NA	TRBV11-1	TRBJ1-6	CASSNGQGLSPLHF	TGTGCCAGCAGCAACGGACAGGGACTCTCACCCCTCCACTTT
TRBD1	few	TRBV2	TRBJ2-5	CASSPSRGIQETQYF	TGTGCCAGCAGCCCGAGCAGGGGGATCCAGGAGACCCAGTACTTC
NA	few	TRBV14	TRBJ2-7	CASSQTTASRNEQYF	TGTGCCAGCAGCCAAACTACTGCAAGTCGCAACGAGCAGTACTTC
NA	many	TRBV20-1	TRBJ2-7	CSARQASYEQYF	TGCAGTGCTAGGCAGGCATCCTACGAGCAGTACTTC
TRBD1	NA	TRBV14	TRBJ1-4	CASSPRLGTANEKLFF	TGTGCCAGCAGCCCAAGATTGGGGACAGCGAATGAAAAACTGTTTTTT
NA	many	TRBV29-1	TRBJ2-2	CSVEDLQERGTGELFF	TGCAGCGTTGAAGATCTCCAGGAACGGGGCACCGGGGAGCTGTTTTTT
NA	many	TRBV7-9	TRBJ2-5	CASSSRDGQETQYF	TGTGCCAGCAGCTCCCGGGACGGACAAGAGACCCAGTACTTC
NA	NA	TRBV6-5	TRBJ1-1	CASSTLGVTMNTEAFF	TGTGCCAGCAGTACGCTAGGGGTTACCATGAACACTGAAGCTTTCTTT
NA	NA	TRBV25-1	TRBJ2-3	CASRKQLRGSDTQYF	TGTGCCAGCAGGAAACAGCTTAGAGGATCAGATACGCAGTATTTT
TRBD2	many	TRBV12-3/TRBV12-4	TRBJ2-7	CASSLGGGGAYEQYF	TGTGCCAGCAGTTTAGGGGGCGGGGGGGCCTACGAGCAGTACTTC
TRBD2	NA	TRBV4-2	TRBJ2-5	CASSPLQTSGTETQYF	TGTGCCAGCAGCCCCCTCCAGACTAGCGGGACAGAGACCCAGTACTTC
TRBD2	few	TRBV20-1	TRBJ2-7	CSQTASGTYEQYF	TGCAGTCAGACGGCTAGCGGGACCTACGAGCAGTACTTC
NA	NA	TRBV12-3/TRBV12-4	TRBJ1-2	CASSLARNYGYTF	TGTGCCAGCAGTTTAGCACGTAACTATGGCTACACCTTC
TRBD2	NA	TRBV4-1	TRBJ2-5	CASSQGLAGAATQYF	TGCGCCAGCAGCCAAGGGCTAGCGGGGGCAGCTACCCAGTACTTC
NA	NA	TRBV2	TRBJ1-5	CASSLWQGPDQPQHF	TGTGCCAGCTCCCTATGGCAGGGTCCGGATCAGCCCCAGCATTTT
NA	NA	TRBV4-1	TRBJ1-2	CASSLGTPSVGYTF	TGCGCCAGCAGTCTCGGGACCCCAAGTGTGGGCTACACCTTC
NA	NA	TRBV5-6	TRBJ2-5	CASTPGGRETQYF	TGTGCCAGCACCCCTGGGGGTAGAGAGACCCAGTACTTC
NA	NA	TRBV20-1	TRBJ2-1	CSARDGQKANEQFF	TGCAGTGCTAGAGATGGGCAGAAGGCGAATGAGCAGTTCTTC
NA	NA	TRBV6-5	TRBJ1-1	CARDPTGRVVNTEAFF	TGTGCCAGGGACCCCACAGGGAGGGTAGTCAACACTGAAGCTTTCTTT
NA	NA	TRBV20-1	TRBJ1-2	CSAGDQANYGYTF	TGCAGTGCCGGGGACCAAGCTAACTATGGCTACACCTTC